This T cell receptor beta chain was documented in a study of blood T cell repertoires in COVID-19. Study as a whole: The study drew acute and convalescent COVID-19 samples from the United States, Italy and Spain. In each case, the material was cDNA or gDNA derived from T cells, B-cell-depleted T cells, or PBMCs.

In the study's own analysis: It was from reference gene primer amplification that nucleated cell counts were estimated. Libraries were prepared by immunoSEQ multiplex PCR; TCRdb keeps only in-frame clonotypes and omits some of them. That table is the source of V, J and clone size, and D and trimming were worked out from the DNA. The table has about 100,000 clones, around nine tenths seen once; the top ten hold around 2%. The CDR3 length is 12 residues. The V end lost 2 bases, the J end lost 11 bases, and 8 bases lay between the germline ends. Germline V gene lookup returns CDR1 SGHTS and CDR2 YDEGEE.

The sequencing sample was made of peripheral blood. This chain uses TRBV5-8 with TRBJ1-6, with D unclear. The origin of this receptor is a man aged 50-60 years with active COVID-19. The CDR3 protein is CASSFEVPPLHF. The CDR3 bases are TGTGCCAGCAGCTTCGAGGTGCCACCCCTCCACTTT.